One and the same sample provided the 18 T cell receptor beta chains below, sequenced in a study of CD8 T cells in ankylosing spondylitis (dated by TCRdb to 2016 to 2017). Beyond this particular receptor, the publication reports: Blood from ankylosing spondylitis patients appeared to be characterized by a TCR beta motif made up of seven or eight highly homologous amino acid variants.

Their antigens remain unidentified. Library creation used 5' RACE. Reads for this sample came from an Illumina HiSeq 2500. The raw public data were reprocessed by TCRdb itself: fastp quality trimming at Q25, MiXCR clonotype calling, in-frame beta chains only. Duplicate CDR3 protein sequences are folded into a single record with the most common DNA and genes. The sample table contains more than 400,000 distinct CDR3 sequences; only one count was recorded for 5.3% of them. The leading ten clones occupy under 4.5% of the sample. The sequenced material came from blood, either unsorted or a sorted T cell fraction (not recorded which). The source of these receptors is a male donor with ankylosing spondylitis.

This clonotype appeared many times. The rearrangement links TRBV12-3 or TRBV12-4 to TRBJ1-6, with D possibly TRBD1 on 5 matching bases. The CDR3 has 14 residues. The V end lost 3 bases, the J end lost 9 bases, and 12 bases lay between the germline ends. CDR3 amino acids: CASSFWQGGSPLHF. The CDR3 nucleotides read TGTGCCAGCAGTTTCTGGCAGGGAGGTTCACCCCTCCACTTT.

A few counts support this clonotype. This chain joins TRBV20-1 and TRBJ2-7; the match to TRBD2 covers 14 bases. CDR3 length: 16 amino acids. V shed 0 bases and J 8 bases; nucleotides not matched to a gene: 9. Germline CDR1 is DFQATT and CDR2 is SNEGSKA (reference sequence). This CDR3 is CSARDGTSGSGRKQYF. The CDR3 DNA reads TGCAGTGCTAGAGACGGGACTAGCGGGAGTGGAAGGAAGCAGTACTTC.

The J gene is TRBJ1-5, the V gene TRBV20-1; no clear D. From germline, CDR1 is DFQATT and CDR2 SNEGSKA (reference sequence). The CDR3 totals 16 residues. V was pared by 3 bases and J by 5 bases, with 20 bases between. DNA for the CDR3: TGCAGTGCTAGTGACGGGAGCGGGGTCCCTCATCAGCCCCAGCATTTT. It is translated as CSASDGSGVPHQPQHF.

This clonotype has a handful of counts. V usage is TRBV5-1 and J usage is TRBJ2-7; D call uncertain. The ends were cut back, 7 bases at V and 2 bases at J, with 16 bases in the middle. Germline V CDR1 and CDR2: SGHRS, YFSETQ. This CDR3 is built from 14 residues. The CDR3 protein is CASASGLVAYEQYF. In DNA form, the CDR3 reads TGCGCCAGCGCCTCAGGCCTTGTAGCCTACGAGCAGTACTTC.

The table lists this clonotype with many counts. V usage is TRBV4-3 and J usage is TRBJ1-2, with D possibly matching TRBD1 (5 bases). V gave up 1 base and J gave up 5 bases, with 11 bases separating them. Germline CDR1 LGHNA, CDR2 YSLEER. The CDR3 has 14 amino acids. The CDR3 is CASSQVSRDYGYTF. The CDR3 region has the DNA TGCGCCAGCAGCCAAGTCAGCAGGGATTATGGCTACACCTTC.

This clonotype was recorded many times. V and J are TRBV12-3 or TRBV12-4 and TRBJ1-1; D remains ambiguous. Trimming removed 3 bases from V and 0 bases from J, with 11 bases in between. CDR3 size: 15 residues. The CDR3 nucleotides are TGTGCCAGCAGTTTGGGCGACACGGTGAACACTGAAGCTTTCTTT. As protein: CASSLGDTVNTEAFF.

This clonotype was observed at least ten times. The CDR3 nucleotides read TGCGCCAGCAGCTTGGGACAGGGATTTGATTCACCCCTCCACTTT. Translated, it gives CASSLGQGFDSPLHF. The chain carries TRBV5-1 and TRBJ1-6; 7 nucleotides line up with TRBD1. In germline, CDR1 is SGHRS, CDR2 YFSETQ. The CDR3 contains 15 residues. V shed 0 bases, J shed 8 bases, and the junction held 5 bases outside the gene matches.

In this sample, this clonotype turned up a few times. V and J are TRBV15 and TRBJ2-2; tentative D call: TRBD2 (5 bases). V lost 0 bases and J lost 5, with 7 bases in between. This CDR3 spans 14 amino acids. The germline V gene has CDR1 LNHNV and CDR2 YYDKDF (reference sequence). CDR3 residues: CATSRDRGTGELFF. In nucleotides, the CDR3 is TGTGCCACCAGCAGAGATCGGGGTACCGGGGAGCTGTTTTTT.

Many counts were recorded for this clonotype. The rearrangement uses TRBV28 and TRBJ1-5, with D maybe TRBD1 (5 bases). Germline V lookup: CDR1 MDHEN, CDR2 SYDVKM. The V end lost 8 bases, the J end lost 2 bases, and 13 bases lay between the germline ends. The CDR3 covers 14 residues. This CDR3 is CASQGMKGNQPQHF. CDR3 nucleotides: TGTGCCAGCCAGGGTATGAAGGGCAATCAGCCCCAGCATTTT.

This clonotype was seen at least ten times. The J gene is TRBJ1-1, the V gene TRBV6-2 or TRBV6-3; possibly TRBD1 for D (5 bases). The CDR3 spans 18 residues. From germline, CDR1 is MNHEY and CDR2 SVGEGT. Trimming stripped 6 bases from V and 1 base from J, with 24 bases between. DNA of the CDR3: TGTGCCAGCAGCAAAATAATTCTCTCGGGACGTCGGAACACTGAAGCTTTCTTT. Translation: CASSKIILSGRRNTEAFF.

This clonotype came up many times. The CDR3 DNA sequence: TGTGCCAGCAGCGTAGGCAGAGGAGCGTCTGGGGCCAACGTCCTGACTTTC. It encodes CASSVGRGASGANVLTF. The chain carries TRBV9 and TRBJ2-6; D gene unclear. Trimming took 0 bases from V and 1 from J, leaving 11 bases between them. The CDR3 is made up of 17 amino acids. Germline CDR1 SGDLS, CDR2 YYNGEE.

This clonotype was counted many times. V usage is TRBV28 and J usage is TRBJ1-1; D not certain. CDR3 size: 14 residues. Trimming took off 2 bases at V and 3 bases at J, with 10 bases between the two ends. In germline, CDR1 is MDHEN, CDR2 SYDVKM. CDR3 loop: CASSLGFDDTEAFF. The CDR3 DNA follows: TGTGCCAGCAGTTTAGGGTTCGACGACACTGAAGCTTTCTTT.

This clonotype was recorded at least ten times. The chain couples TRBV18 to TRBJ2-1; TRBD1 is a possible D gene (6 bases). This CDR3 spans 15 amino acids. Germline-derived CDR1 and CDR2 are KGHSH and LQKENI. V lost 5 bases to trimming and J lost 3 bases, with 14 bases between them. The CDR3 here is CASSSNSGVYNEQFF. In DNA, the CDR3 is TGTGCCAGCTCATCAAATTCAGGGGTCTACAATGAGCAGTTCTTC.

This clonotype has ten or more counts. The chain has TRBV4-1 and TRBJ2-3, with D perhaps matching TRBD2 (6 bases). Per germline, CDR1 MGHRA and CDR2 YSYEKL. V was pared by 3 bases and J by 2 bases, with 15 bases between. The CDR3 loop spans 16 amino acids. The CDR3 is CASSHLGSGSTDTQYF. The CDR3 nucleotides are TGCGCCAGCAGCCACTTGGGTAGCGGTTCCACAGATACGCAGTATTTT.

This clonotype was observed at least ten times. The chain uses TRBV27 and TRBJ1-2, with D maybe TRBD1 (5 bases). V was shortened by 3 bases and J by 8 bases, with 16 bases between the two germline ends. This CDR3 comprises 14 residues. The V gene's germline CDR1 is MNHEY and CDR2 SMNVEV (reference sequence). The CDR3 DNA is TGTGCCAGCAGTTTCTCCATAAGGGGAAGGGGCTACACCTTC. Its protein product is CASSFSIRGRGYTF.

This clonotype occurred a few times. The gene calls are TRBV7-2 and TRBJ2-1, with D perhaps being TRBD1 or TRBD2 (6 bases each). CDR1 is SGHTA and CDR2 is FQGNSA in the germline V gene. The ends were cut back, 6 bases at V and 5 bases at J, with 11 bases in the middle. This CDR3 has 13 amino acids. CDR3 bases: TGTGCCAGCAGTATAAGGGGGGACAATGAGCAGTTCTTC. Translation: CASSIRGDNEQFF.

In its sample, this clonotype was seen many times. The chain couples TRBV12-3 or TRBV12-4 to TRBJ1-5; D gene unclear. Deletions cut 2 bases from V and 3 bases from J, with 14 bases between. This CDR3 is built from 16 residues. The CDR3 bases are TGTGCCAGCAGTTTAAATCACGACTTTTCCAATCAGCCCCAGCATTTT. Translating it yields CASSLNHDFSNQPQHF.

This clonotype was picked up many times. The rearrangement joins TRBV20-1 to TRBJ1-5; D might be TRBD1 (5 bases). The germline CDR1 and CDR2 sequences are DFQATT and SNEGSKA (reference sequence). This CDR3 has 13 amino acids. The V end was cut by 3 bases, the J end by 5 bases, with 11 bases between. The CDR3, as DNA: TGCAGTGCTAGCCGGGACGGGGATCAGCCCCAGCATTTT. It encodes CSASRDGDQPQHF.